One and the same sample provided the 2 T cell receptor beta chains below, sequenced in a study of T cell repertoires in cytomegalovirus infection. What these receptors recognize is not known. TCRdb processed the reads anew with MiXCR; each CDR3 protein has one entry. The sample yields a few hundred thousand distinct CDR3 sequences, almost 30% seen once. Specimen: cultured PBMCs, collected from culture after CMV antigen stimulation. The origin of the receptors is a human donor in good health (CMV status not recorded). Some clones in this sample may be carry-over from other donors' samples.

This sequence joins TRBV5-1 and TRBJ2-3; a weak D match, TRBD1 (6 bases). From germline, CDR1 is SGHRS and CDR2 YFSETQ. The CDR3 runs 14 residues. V was shortened by 2 bases and J by 0 bases, with 7 bases between the two germline ends. CDR3 protein: CASSLQGSTDTQYF. The CDR3 DNA is TGCGCCAGCAGCTTACAGGGTAGCACAGATACGCAGTATTTT.

This clonotype showed up just a few times. The chain uses TRBV19 and TRBJ2-5, with a possible D match to TRBD1 (5 bases). The CDR3 length is 16 residues. V dropped 5 bases and J dropped 5 bases, with 21 bases sitting between them. From germline, CDR1 is LNHDA and CDR2 SQIVND (reference sequence). DNA for the CDR3: TGTGCCAGTAGTCTACGTCACAGGCGCTCTGGTGAGACCCAGTACTTC. Protein sequence: CASSLRHRRSGETQYF.